The 14 T cell receptor beta chains below were found in one sample sequenced in a study of blood T cell repertoires in COVID-19 (dated by TCRdb to 2020 to 2021). Library construction relied on the immunoSEQ multiplex PCR assay. The source is immuneACCESS, and TCRdb retained only in-frame sequences with V and J called. Part of the clones is not carried over; for the studies checked, unresolved V genes explain less than half of this, and the remainder is unexplained. The sample table shows some 48,000 clones, and around 83% are seen once. The ten biggest clones cover roughly 4.8% of the sample. Sequencing was carried out using peripheral blood. The receptor set was obtained from a human donor in a cohort sampled during active COVID-19.

V is TRBV4-2 and J is TRBJ2-7; TRBD1 matches 9 bases. Trimming removed 4 bases from V and 0 bases from J; junction bases left unmatched: 4. Germline loops: CDR1 LGHNA, CDR2 YNFKEQ. The length of the CDR3 is 15 residues. The CDR3, as DNA: TGTGCCAGCAGCCGAGGGGGACAGGGCTCCTACGAGCAGTACTTC. This sequence encodes CASSRGGQGSYEQYF.

The genes are TRBV7-9 and TRBJ2-1; TRBD2 is a possible D gene (7 bases). The length of the CDR3 is 13 residues. V shed 7 bases and J shed 4 bases, with 11 bases lying between them. Germline values: CDR1 SEHNR, CDR2 FQNEAQ (reference sequence). CDR3 nucleotides: TGTGCCAGCACCAGGGGAGGGTACAATGAGCAGTTCTTC. Protein: CASTRGGYNEQFF.

V gene TRBV5-1 combines with J gene TRBJ2-3; D call uncertain. The germline V gene has CDR1 SGHRS and CDR2 YFSETQ. The CDR3 is 13 amino acids. V dropped 0 bases and J dropped 3 bases, with 5 bases sitting between them. The DNA for the CDR3 is TGCGCCAGCAGCTTGGGGGCTACAGATACGCAGTATTTT. This codes for CASSLGATDTQYF.

This clone was counted a few times. The chain links TRBV9 to TRBJ1-6; the match to TRBD1 covers 9 bases. The germline CDR1 and CDR2 sequences are SGDLS and YYNGEE. V lost 0 bases, J lost 10 bases, and 5 bases stayed unmatched. The CDR3 length is 15 residues. The CDR3 bases are TGTGCCAGCAGCGTAGAGGGACAGGGACAGTCACCCCTCCACTTT. Translation: CASSVEGQGQSPLHF.

J is TRBJ2-7 and V is TRBV7-9; 8 bases are shared with TRBD1. The CDR3 has 15 amino acids. J gave up 7 bases and V 5 bases, and 13 bases lay outside the gene matches. Germline CDR1 and CDR2: SEHNR and FQNEAQ (reference sequence). The chain's CDR3 is CASSAYGQGFFEQYF. The CDR3 DNA follows: TGTGCCAGCAGCGCATACGGACAGGGATTCTTTGAGCAGTACTTC.

The V gene is TRBV14, the J gene TRBJ2-7; a possible D gene is TRBD1 (6 bases). The CDR3 covers 15 residues. Per germline, CDR1 SGHDN and CDR2 FVKESK. Trimming removed 9 bases from V and 2 bases from J, with 20 bases in between. The CDR3 bases are TGTGCCAGTTCTGGAAGGGGGAAGATTCCCTACGAGCAGTACTTC. It yields the protein CASSGRGKIPYEQYF.

The chain joins TRBV3-1 (or the pseudogene TRBV3-2) to TRBJ2-3; 12 bases align to TRBD2. J was trimmed by 6 bases and V by 4 bases; bases with no gene match: 8. Germline CDR1 and CDR2: LGHDT and YNNKEL (reference sequence). The CDR3 is 16 residues long. The CDR3 nucleotides read TGTGCCAGCAGCCCCCTAGCGGGGGGGCTATCCGATACGCAGTATTTT. Protein product: CASSPLAGGLSDTQYF.

The J gene is TRBJ1-6, the V gene TRBV19; 9 bases are shared with TRBD1. Germline CDR1 reads LNHDA; CDR2 reads SQIVND (reference sequence). The CDR3 sequence is 16 residues long. J was trimmed by 11 bases and V by 2 bases; bases with no gene match: 10. Here the CDR3 DNA reads TGTGCCAGTAGTATATTGGACAGGGGAACTGGAACACCCCTCCACTTT. It codes for CASSILDRGTGTPLHF.

This chain uses TRBV11-3 with TRBJ2-5; D is unclear. V dropped 0 bases and J dropped 3 bases, with 8 bases sitting between them. The germline gives CDR1 SGHNT, CDR2 YENEEA. CDR3 length: 14 residues. The CDR3: CASSLDGSEETQYF. CDR3 sequence (DNA): TGTGCCAGCAGCTTAGATGGTTCAGAAGAGACCCAGTACTTC.

The V call is TRBV19, the J call TRBJ1-1; no clear D. CDR1 is LNHDA and CDR2 is SQIVND in the germline V gene (reference sequence). With 5 bases removed from V and 1 base from J, the gap between germline ends came to 11 bases. This CDR3 region has 14 residues. Here the CDR3 reads CASSLNLKNTEAFF. The CDR3 nucleotides read TGTGCCAGTAGTCTAAACCTTAAGAACACTGAAGCTTTCTTT.

CDR3 coding DNA: TGTGCCTCGGAAGACCGGGACAGGGGGTTCGAGCAGTACTTC. Protein product: CASEDRDRGFEQYF. The chain employs TRBV30 and TRBJ2-7; 11 nucleotides line up with TRBD1. In germline, CDR1 is GTSNPN, CDR2 SVGIG (reference sequence). V lost 7 bases and J lost 6; bases outside the gene matches: 11. CDR3 length equals 14 residues.

This chain joins TRBV9 and TRBJ2-7; D not resolved. V was clipped by 2 bases and J by 0 bases, with 3 bases between them. This CDR3 has 12 amino acids. Germline V gives CDR1 SGDLS, CDR2 YYNGEE. DNA of the CDR3: TGTGCCAGCAGCGTCAACTCCTACGAGCAGTACTTC. Its protein is CASSVNSYEQYF.

The chain combines TRBV5-1 with TRBJ2-5; 7 bases fit TRBD1. The germline V gene has CDR1 SGHRS and CDR2 YFSETQ. The CDR3 covers 17 residues. Germline trimming cut 4 bases from V and 2 bases from J; bases unmatched to any gene: 14. This CDR3 reads CASSKTPRDRAQETQYF. For the CDR3, the DNA is TGCGCCAGCAGCAAAACACCCCGGGACAGAGCTCAAGAGACCCAGTACTTC. The full variable domain, in which reference TRBV5-1 and TRBJ2-5 provide the parts outside the CDR3, is KAGVTQTPRYLIKTRGQQVTLSCSPISGHRSVSWYQQTPGQGLQFLFEYFSETQRNKGNFPGRFSGRQFSNSRSEMNVSTLELGDSALYLCASSKTPRDRAQETQYFGPGTRLLVL.

This chain uses TRBV19 with TRBJ2-3; D is undetermined. The CDR3 length is 16 residues. Germline loops: CDR1 LNHDA, CDR2 SQIVND (reference sequence). V lost 7 bases, J lost 1 base, and 18 bases lay in between. CDR3 protein: CASTSYLGVGTDTQYF. Written as DNA, the CDR3 is TGTGCCAGTACCTCGTATCTAGGCGTCGGCACAGATACGCAGTATTTT.